These T cell receptor beta chains were read from a single sample in a study of blood T cell repertoires in COVID-19. Method: immunoSEQ multiplex PCR; TCRdb's copy keeps in-frame clones and lacks some. The top ten clones hold approximately 3.9% of a sample with 120,000 or so clones, 84% of them seen once. The sequenced material came from PBMCs or T cells enriched from blood (not recorded which). These receptors were obtained from a woman in her thirties who had recovered from COVID-19. CDR3s include the opening cysteine and the closing phenylalanine or tryptophan.

v_call	j_call	cdr3_aa
TRBV7-3	TRBJ1-4	CASPGQRNEKLFF
TRBV4-2	TRBJ2-7	CASSQESGYEQYF
TRBV4-3	TRBJ1-6	CASSQGQGRGYSPLHF
TRBV6-1	TRBJ2-1	CASSEGGRGRMIF
TRBV30	TRBJ2-7	CAWWDLGNEQYF
TRBV7-2	TRBJ2-1	CASSPSGRAPYNEQFF
TRBV2	TRBJ2-3	CASTQRGREEGTQYF
TRBV5-1	TRBJ1-4	CASSFGTGTANEKLFF
TRBV19	TRBJ1-5	CASSIRDNNQPQHF
TRBV5-6	TRBJ1-5	CASSSGSNQPQHF
TRBV28	TRBJ2-3	CASRPLAGEGDTQYF
TRBV15	TRBJ1-5	CATSWDRGDQPQHF
TRBV12-3/TRBV12-4	TRBJ1-1	CASSWRGLGAFF
TRBV5-4	TRBJ1-1	CASSFLGGEAFF
TRBV3-1/TRBV3-2	TRBJ1-2	CASRGQASNYGYTF
TRBV4-2	TRBJ1-2	CASGPDSYGYTF
TRBV4-2	TRBJ1-1	CASSQDKAGGAVTEAFF
TRBV7-9	TRBJ1-4	CASSVTGLDNEKLFF
TRBV5-5	TRBJ2-3	CASSLLAGGGADTQYF
TRBV11-2	TRBJ1-2	CASSLGLTDYGYTF
TRBV27	TRBJ2-5	CASRPRTGSVFKETQYF
TRBV29-1	TRBJ2-5	CSAGEATQYF
TRBV6-2/TRBV6-3	TRBJ1-5	CASSLLRTGNSNQPQHF
TRBV7-9	TRBJ1-4	CASSSNTGNTNEKLFF
TRBV6-2/TRBV6-3	TRBJ2-6	CASSYSQRANVLTF
TRBV7-3	TRBJ2-1	CASSSNPTSREQFF
TRBV18	TRBJ1-1	CASSRLGVNTEAFF
TRBV9	TRBJ2-6	CASSPRYRPSGANVLTF
TRBV10-3	TRBJ1-5	CAISESQGAIGLNQPQHF
TRBV19	TRBJ2-2	CASTPGVWSNTGELFF
TRBV28	TRBJ1-3	CASSNLGQGAGNTIYF
TRBV3-1/TRBV3-2	TRBJ2-1	CASSQRTIGVNEQFF
TRBV4-2	TRBJ1-5	CASSQVHSIGDQPQHF
TRBV7-2	TRBJ2-7	CASSLGGYDSYEQYF
TRBV3-1/TRBV3-2	TRBJ2-1	CASSLGTSNEQFF
TRBV5-4	TRBJ2-1	CASSPERVRYNEQFF
TRBV5-5	TRBJ1-2	CASSFRLLGYTF
TRBV3-1/TRBV3-2	TRBJ1-6	CASRQGWSPLHF
TRBV5-1	TRBJ2-7	CASSGRPGYEQYF
TRBV28	TRBJ1-5	CASSFLPSGNQPQHF
TRBV7-2	TRBJ2-2	CASSVIARRINTGELFF
TRBV5-1	TRBJ2-3	CASSLGGDTDTQYF
TRBV5-6	TRBJ2-7	CASRAGGYEQYF
TRBV7-9	TRBJ2-7	CASSLKGGVMGSVSEQYF
TRBV29-1	TRBJ2-2	CSVGRGLTGELFF
TRBV12-1	TRBJ2-5	CASSPYETQYF
TRBV30	TRBJ1-6	CAWSVQTGTPLHF
TRBV19	TRBJ2-3	CASSIRTSGSLSTDTQYF